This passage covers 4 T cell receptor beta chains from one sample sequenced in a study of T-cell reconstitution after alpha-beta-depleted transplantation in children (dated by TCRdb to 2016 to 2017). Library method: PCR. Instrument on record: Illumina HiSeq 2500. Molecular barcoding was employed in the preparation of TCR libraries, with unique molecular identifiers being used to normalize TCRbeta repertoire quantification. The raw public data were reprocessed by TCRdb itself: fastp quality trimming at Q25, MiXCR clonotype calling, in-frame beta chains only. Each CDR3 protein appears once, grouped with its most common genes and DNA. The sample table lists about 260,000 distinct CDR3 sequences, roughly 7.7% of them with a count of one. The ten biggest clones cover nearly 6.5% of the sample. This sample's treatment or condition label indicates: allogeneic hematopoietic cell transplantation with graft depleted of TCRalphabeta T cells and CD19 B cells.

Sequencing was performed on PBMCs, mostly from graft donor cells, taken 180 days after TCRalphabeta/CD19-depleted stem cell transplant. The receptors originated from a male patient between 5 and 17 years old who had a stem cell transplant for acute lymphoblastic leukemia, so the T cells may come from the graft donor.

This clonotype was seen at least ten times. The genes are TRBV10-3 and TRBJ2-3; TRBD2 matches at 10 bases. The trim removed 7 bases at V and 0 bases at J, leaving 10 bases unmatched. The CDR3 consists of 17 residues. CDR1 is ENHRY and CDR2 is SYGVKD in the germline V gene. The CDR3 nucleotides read TGTGCCATCACAGGGCTAGCGGGGGCCAACAGCACAGATACGCAGTATTTT. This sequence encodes CAITGLAGANSTDTQYF.

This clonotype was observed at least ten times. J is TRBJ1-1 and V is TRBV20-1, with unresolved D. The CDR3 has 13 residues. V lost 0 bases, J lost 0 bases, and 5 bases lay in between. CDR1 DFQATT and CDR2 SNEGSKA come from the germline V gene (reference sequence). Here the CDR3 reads CSARDTLNTEAFF. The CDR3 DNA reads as TGCAGTGCTAGAGATACGTTGAACACTGAAGCTTTCTTT.

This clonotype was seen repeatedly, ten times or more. The CDR3 nucleotides are TGTGCCATCAGTGAGAGCTACGAAGCTTTCTTT. The encoded protein is CAISESYEAFF. The chain carries TRBV10-3 and TRBJ1-1; the D is unclear. V was pared by 2 bases and J by 8 bases, with 6 bases between. Looked up from germline, CDR1 is ENHRY and CDR2 is SYGVKD. This CDR3 is 11 amino acids long.

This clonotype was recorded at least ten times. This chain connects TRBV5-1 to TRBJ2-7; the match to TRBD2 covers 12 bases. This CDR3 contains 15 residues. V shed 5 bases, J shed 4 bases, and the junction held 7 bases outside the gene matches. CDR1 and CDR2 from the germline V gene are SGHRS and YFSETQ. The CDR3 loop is CASSPSGRVGYEQYF. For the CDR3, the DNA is TGCGCCAGCAGTCCTAGCGGGAGGGTAGGGTACGAGCAGTACTTC.